This TCR beta chain was retrieved from a study of blood T cell repertoires in COVID-19. Overall study context: Acute-phase and convalescent COVID-19 samples originated in the United States, Italy and Spain. PBMCs, B-cell-depleted T cells, or T cells were the source of the cDNA or gDNA that made up the material.

Original data processing: Estimated nucleated cell counts came from reference gene primer amplification. Clones were read by immunoSEQ multiplex PCR, and TCRdb kept only the in-frame ones, dropping some. V, J and clone size were drawn from that table, and D and trimming were deduced from the DNA. The sample holds approximately 230,000 clones, 79% seen once. As for this clone: One end of the junction is discordant with germline, which a read error may explain.

The sample taken for sequencing was peripheral blood. The clonotype comes from a woman in her 40s with active or convalescent COVID-19.

CDR3 sequence reads: CASTLTPSTDTQYF. The CDR3 nucleotides read TGTGCCAGCACCTTAACTCCTAGCACAGATACGCAGTATTTT. J is TRBJ2-3 and V is TRBV7-8; no definite D call. The CDR3 runs to 14 residues. The germline gives CDR1 SGHVS, CDR2 FQNEAQ.